The count of the clone carrying this T cell receptor beta chain is one. In the naive CD8 group, cells lacked CD45RO and were positively selected for CCR7, so terminally differentiated effector memory CD45RA+ cells were left out. Looked up from germline, CDR1 is SGHVS and CDR2 is FNYEAQ. Losses at the gene ends were 3 bases for V and 2 bases for J; bases not matched to a gene: 6. The CDR3 contains 15 residues. The data originate from a study of shared clonotypes between healthy human individuals. Assay used: immunoSEQ multiplex PCR; TCRdb lists only in-frame clones, some missing. The sample consists of about 580,000 clones, roughly 98% of them appearing once.

The specimen was naive CD8+ T cells sorted from blood. The chain couples TRBV7-6 to TRBJ2-7; 8 bases are a match to TRBD2. This clonotype was obtained from a young man in good health. DNA of the CDR3: TGTGCCAGCAGCTTGGAGGCGGGAGGCCCCTACGAGCAGTACTTC. Translated, it gives CASSLEAGGPYEQYF.